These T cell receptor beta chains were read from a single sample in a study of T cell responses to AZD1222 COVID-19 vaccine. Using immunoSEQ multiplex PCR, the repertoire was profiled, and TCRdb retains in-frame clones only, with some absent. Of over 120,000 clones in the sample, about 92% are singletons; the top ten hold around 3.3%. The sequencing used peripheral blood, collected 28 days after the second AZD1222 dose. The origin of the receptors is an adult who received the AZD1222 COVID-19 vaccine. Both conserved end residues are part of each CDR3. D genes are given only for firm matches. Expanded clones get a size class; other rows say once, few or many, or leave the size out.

TGTGCCAGCAGTGAATGGACTAGCCGACCCTACGAGCAGTACTTC,CASSEWTSRPYEQYF,-,TRBV25-1,15,TRBD2,TRBJ2-7
TGTGCCAGCAGTTCTAAAGTGGGCAGGGACACGATTCGGGACTTC,CASSSKVGRDTIRDF,-,TRBV6-2/TRBV6-3,15,-,TRBJ2-4
TGTGCCACCAGCAGAGGAGGGGACGGCTTACGAGAGCAGTACTTC,CATSRGGDGLREQYF,-,TRBV15,15,-,TRBJ2-7
TGTGCCAGCAGTGGGGAGTTCACTGAAGCTTTCTTT,CASSGEFTEAFF,-,TRBV2,12,-,TRBJ1-1
TGTGCCAGCAGTTTACTAGGAGGAAAATCACCCCTCCACTTT,CASSLLGGKSPLHF,-,TRBV28,14,-,TRBJ1-6
TGTGCCAGCAGCGTAGGACAAGAGCCGCAGGGCGCAGGAAACACCATATATTTT,CASSVGQEPQGAGNTIYF,-,TRBV9,18,-,TRBJ1-3
TGTGCCGCATCGGACGGTGCCTACGAGCAGTACTTC,CAASDGAYEQYF,-,TRBV6-5,12,-,TRBJ2-7
TGTGCCACCAGTGACCCGGGACAGCGCTATGGCTACACCTTC,CATSDPGQRYGYTF,-,TRBV24-1,14,TRBD1,TRBJ1-2
TGCAGCGCGCAAACCGGGACTACCTACAATGAGCAGTTCTTC,CSAQTGTTYNEQFF,once,TRBV29-1,14,TRBD2,TRBJ2-1
TGTGCCAGCAGTATAGGGGGGGAAAATCAGCCCCAGCATTTT,CASSIGGENQPQHF,-,TRBV6-5,14,-,TRBJ1-5
TGTGCCAGCAGTGAGGGGACATTAGCTTTCTTT,CASSEGTLAFF,-,TRBV2,11,-,TRBJ1-1
TGTGCCAGTAGTTTTAGGGGGGGGAACACTGAAGCTTTCTTT,CASSFRGGNTEAFF,-,TRBV19,14,-,TRBJ1-1
TGCGCCAGCAGCTTGGAGGCGGGAGGGCCCGGCAATGAGCAGTTCTTC,CASSLEAGGPGNEQFF,-,TRBV5-1,16,TRBD2,TRBJ2-1
TGTGCCAGCAGTGAATTTCGGGGATCTAATGAAAAACTGTTTTTT,CASSEFRGSNEKLFF,-,TRBV6-1,15,-,TRBJ1-4
TGTGCCAGCAGTTTATATCTAGCGGGATCAGAGACCCAGTACTTC,CASSLYLAGSETQYF,-,TRBV28,15,TRBD2,TRBJ2-5
TGTGCCAGCAGTTACTCGGGGGGTAGTGTTGAAGCTTTCTTT,CASSYSGGSVEAFF,once,TRBV6-5,14,-,TRBJ1-1
TGTGCCAGCAGCCCCGGGGGATATACGCAGTATTTT,CASSPGGYTQYF,-,TRBV6-5,12,-,TRBJ2-3
TGCGCCAGCAGCCACCTCCCGGGACAGGGGAACTATGGCTACACCTTC,CASSHLPGQGNYGYTF,-,TRBV4-3,16,TRBD1,TRBJ1-2
TGTGCCAGCAGCTTAGCAGGGGGAGAAGGCTACACCTTC,CASSLAGGEGYTF,-,TRBV7-8,13,-,TRBJ1-2
TGTGCCAGCAGTGAGACAGGGATCTATGGCTACACCTTC,CASSETGIYGYTF,-,TRBV2,13,TRBD1,TRBJ1-2
TGCGCCAGCAGCTTGACAGGAGACACCGGGGAGCTGTTTTTT,CASSLTGDTGELFF,-,TRBV5-1,14,-,TRBJ2-2
TGTGCCAGCAGCCAAGAGGGGCGGGACACTGAAGCTTTCTTT,CASSQEGRDTEAFF,once,TRBV3-1/TRBV3-2,14,-,TRBJ1-1
TGTGCCAGCAGTTACTCAGGGATACCTGAAGCTTTCTTT,CASSYSGIPEAFF,-,TRBV6-2/TRBV6-3,13,-,TRBJ1-1
TGCGCCAGCAGCCAAGACCTTTCGGGCAGGGCAAACTATGGCTACACCTTC,CASSQDLSGRANYGYTF,-,TRBV4-3,17,-,TRBJ1-2
TGTGCCAGCAGTTCGCCCTACGGGGGGGCTTTAAACTATGGCTACACCTTC,CASSSPYGGALNYGYTF,-,TRBV28,17,-,TRBJ1-2
TGTGCCAGCAGCGTAGCCTTCCAGAACACCGGGGAGCTGTTTTTT,CASSVAFQNTGELFF,-,TRBV9,15,-,TRBJ2-2
TGTGCCAGCAGCCCAGACAGGGCCATCTACAATGAGCAGTTCTTC,CASSPDRAIYNEQFF,-,TRBV13,15,TRBD1,TRBJ2-1
TGTGCCATCCCACGGGAAGGGTTCGGTAATTCACCCCTCCACTTT,CAIPREGFGNSPLHF,-,TRBV6-5,15,-,TRBJ1-6
TGTGCCAGCAGCTTCACCCAGGGGGCGGACGAGCAGTACTTC,CASSFTQGADEQYF,-,TRBV11-2,14,TRBD1,TRBJ2-7
TGTGCCAACAGGGGACGGTCCTACGAGCAGTACTTC,CANRGRSYEQYF,-,TRBV2,12,TRBD1,TRBJ2-7
TGTGCCAGCAGCAAAAAGACAGGGACGGAGCCCGGGGAGCTGTTTTTT,CASSKKTGTEPGELFF,-,TRBV7-2,16,TRBD1,TRBJ2-2
TGTGCCAGCAGCCCCTGGACAGGCTCTGGGGCCAACGTCCTGACTTTC,CASSPWTGSGANVLTF,-,TRBV7-3,16,TRBD1,TRBJ2-6